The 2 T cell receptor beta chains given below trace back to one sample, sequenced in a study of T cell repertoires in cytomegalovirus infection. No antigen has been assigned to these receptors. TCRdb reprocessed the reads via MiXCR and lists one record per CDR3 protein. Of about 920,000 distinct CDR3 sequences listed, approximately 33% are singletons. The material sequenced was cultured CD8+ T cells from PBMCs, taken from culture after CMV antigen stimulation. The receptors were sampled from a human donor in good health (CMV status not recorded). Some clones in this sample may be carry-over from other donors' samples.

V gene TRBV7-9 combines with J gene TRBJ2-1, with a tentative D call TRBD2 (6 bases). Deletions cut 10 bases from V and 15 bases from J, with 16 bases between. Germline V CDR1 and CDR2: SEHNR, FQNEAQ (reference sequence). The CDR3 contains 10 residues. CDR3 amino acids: CATLRDSLFF. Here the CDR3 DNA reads TGTGCCACCCTCCGGGACTCTCTGTTCTTC.

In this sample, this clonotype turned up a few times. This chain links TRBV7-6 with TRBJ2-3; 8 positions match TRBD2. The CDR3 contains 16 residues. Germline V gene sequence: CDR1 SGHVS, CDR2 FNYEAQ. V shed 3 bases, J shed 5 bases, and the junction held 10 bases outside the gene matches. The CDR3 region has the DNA TGTGCCAGCAGCTTTGACGGGGGGGCCTCTATAGATACGCAGTATTTT. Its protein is CASSFDGGASIDTQYF. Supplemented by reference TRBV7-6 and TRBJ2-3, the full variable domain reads GAGVSQSPRYKVTKRGQDVALRCDPISGHVSLYWYRQALGQGPEFLTYFNYEAQQDKSGLPNDRFSAERPEGSISTLTIQRTEQRDSAMYRCASSFDGGASIDTQYFGPGTRLTVL.